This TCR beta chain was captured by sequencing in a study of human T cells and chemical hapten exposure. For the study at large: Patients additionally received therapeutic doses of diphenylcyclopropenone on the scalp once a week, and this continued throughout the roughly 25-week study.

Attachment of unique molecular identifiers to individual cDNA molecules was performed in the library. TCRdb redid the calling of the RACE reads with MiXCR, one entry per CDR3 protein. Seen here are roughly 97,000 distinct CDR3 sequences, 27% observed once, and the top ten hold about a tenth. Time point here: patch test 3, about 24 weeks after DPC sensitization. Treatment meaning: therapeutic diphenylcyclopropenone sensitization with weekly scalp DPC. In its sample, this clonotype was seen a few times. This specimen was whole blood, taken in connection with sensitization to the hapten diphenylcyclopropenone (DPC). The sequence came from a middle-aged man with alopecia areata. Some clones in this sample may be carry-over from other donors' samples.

This chain's CDR3 is CASSFRDSTNYGYTF. CDR3 sequence (DNA): TGCGCCAGCAGCTTCCGGGACTCCACTAACTATGGCTACACCTTC. V is TRBV5-1 and J is TRBJ1-2, with D possibly TRBD1 on 5 matching bases. Germline values: CDR1 SGHRS, CDR2 YFSETQ. This CDR3 has 15 amino acids. Trimming pared 2 bases from V and 0 bases from J, leaving 11 bases between. The full variable domain, completed using reference TRBV5-1 and TRBJ1-2, is KAGVTQTPRYLIKTRGQQVTLSCSPISGHRSVSWYQQTPGQGLQFLFEYFSETQRNKGNFPGRFSGRQFSNSRSEMNVSTLELGDSALYLCASSFRDSTNYGYTFGSGTRLTVV.